Listed below are T cell receptor beta chains from one sample, sequenced in a study of T cells in Graves' hyperthyroidism and ophthalmopathy. MiXCR, applied by TCRdb to the multiplex PCR reads, yields one record per CDR3 protein. The sample consists of 96,000 or so distinct CDR3 sequences, over 50% of them appearing once. Sequenced: blood. The receptors were gathered from a woman aged 35 to 49 with Graves' hyperthyroidism. CDR3s include the opening cysteine and the closing phenylalanine or tryptophan. The D gene is left open where the match is weak. The size of a clone is reported for some rows only, either as once, few or many, or as a class for expanded clones.

abundance,d_gene,j_gene,v_gene,CDR3nt,CDR3aa
-,-,TRBJ2-6,TRBV7-2,TGTGCCAGCAGCCCTGGGGACAACGTCCTGACTTTC,CASSPGDNVLTF
-,-,TRBJ1-3,TRBV24-1,TGTGCCACCAGTGATCGCGCCGGAAGGGAACGCGTAGATGGCTTAAACACCATATATTTT,CATSDRAGRERVDGLNTIYF
-,-,TRBJ1-4,TRBV4-3,TGCGCCAGCAGCCAAGATGGGTATGAAAAACTGTTTTTT,CASSQDGYEKLFF
many,-,TRBJ2-6,TRBV7-2,TGTGCCAGCAGCAAAAGGGGGGGGGAGGAGGTTGGGGCCAACGTCCTGACTTTC,CASSKRGGEEVGANVLTF
many,-,TRBJ2-7,TRBV25-1,TGTGCCAGCAGTGAATCAATGGCCGGCCTCAACGAGCAGTACTTC,CASSESMAGLNEQYF
-,-,TRBJ1-5,TRBV7-8,-,CASSIYLCSVSAGGLQHF
-,-,TRBJ1-2,TRBV7-2,TGTGCCAGCAGCTTTGGGCGGCACTATGGCTACACCTTC,CASSFGRHYGYTF
-,TRBD1,TRBJ1-1,TRBV25-1,TGTGCCAGCGGTAGAGGGGGGACAGCGAACACTGAAGCTTTCTTT,CASGRGGTANTEAFF
-,TRBD2,TRBJ2-5,TRBV12-3/TRBV12-4,TGTGCCAGCAACCCCCTCGGACTAGCGGGAGGCCTGTACCAAGAGACCCAGTACTTC,CASNPLGLAGGLYQETQYF
-,-,TRBJ1-6,TRBV25-1,TGTGCCAGCAGTGCTAGGCCTCCTAATTCACCCCTCCACTTT,CASSARPPNSPLHF
-,TRBD1,TRBJ1-6,TRBV2,TGTGCCAGCAGTCCAACGGACAGGCTATTACCCCTCCACTTT,CASSPTDRLLPLHF
few,-,TRBJ1-5,TRBV5-4,TGTGCCAGCAGCTTGGCCAGTACAGAGACCCAGCATTTT,CASSLASTETQHF
-,-,TRBJ2-3,TRBV5-1,TGCGCCAGCAGCTTGGGCGGTGACCCCTACGTGAGCACAGATACGCAGTATTTT,CASSLGGDPYVSTDTQYF
once,-,TRBJ2-6,TRBV27,TGTGCCAGCAGTTTGGCCACAGGGGCCAACGTCCTGACTTTC,CASSLATGANVLTF
few,-,TRBJ1-2,TRBV10-3,TGTGCCATCAGTGAGGGTTTTCAGGGGCGGCACGGAGGCTACACCTTC,CAISEGFQGRHGGYTF
-,TRBD1,TRBJ1-2,TRBV20-1,TGCAGTGCTGCGACAGGGGGGCTTCACTATGGCTACACCTTC,CSAATGGLHYGYTF
-,-,TRBJ2-3,TRBV20-1,TGCAGTGCTAGCGATCCAGACCGGGCAGGCACAGATACGCAGTATTTT,CSASDPDRAGTDTQYF
-,TRBD1,TRBJ1-3,TRBV4-1,TGCGCCAGCAGCCGGGACAGAGGAAACACCATATATTTT,CASSRDRGNTIYF
-,-,TRBJ1-2,TRBV25-1,TGTGCCAGCAGGGAACGCGGGAAGGGGAACTATGGCTACACCTTC,CASRERGKGNYGYTF
many,TRBD1,TRBJ2-6,TRBV7-2,TGTGCCAGCAGCTTAGTGGGACAGGTTAGCTCTGGGGCCAACGTCCTGACTTTC,CASSLVGQVSSGANVLTF
-,-,TRBJ2-6,TRBV7-2,TGTGCCAGCAGTGAGGGAAGGGCCAACGTCCTGACTTTC,CASSEGRANVLTF
many,-,TRBJ2-7,TRBV20-1,TGCAGTGCTAGAGTAGGCGGGATGGGGTCCTACGAGCAGTACTTC,CSARVGGMGSYEQYF
many,-,TRBJ1-2,TRBV29-1,TGCAGCGATGGTGGCTACACCTTC,CSDGGYTF
-,-,TRBJ1-3,TRBV20-1,TGCAGTGCTAGAGAAGGGCCCGGAAACACCATATATTTT,CSAREGPGNTIYF
-,-,TRBJ1-6,TRBV10-3,TGTGCCATCAGTGAACGGGCGTTGGGGCTCCACTTT,CAISERALGLHF
many,TRBD2,TRBJ2-3,TRBV20-1,TGCAGTGCCATCGGGACCCCTAGCGGGAGGGCCTTCACAGATACGCAGTATTTT,CSAIGTPSGRAFTDTQYF
-,-,TRBJ2-7,TRBV29-1,TGCAGCAGTTACACCCCGGATTCCTACGAGCAGTACTTC,CSSYTPDSYEQYF
-,-,TRBJ2-2,TRBV19,TGTGCCAGTACCCCGGAAAGGCGGACCGGGGAGCTATTTTTT,CASTPERRTGELFF
-,-,TRBJ2-5,TRBV10-2,TGCGCCAGCAGTGAGTCGACTCGGAGGGAGACCCAGTACTTC,CASSESTRRETQYF
-,-,TRBJ1-4,TRBV15,TGTGCCACCAGCAGAGATCCCCAGGGGTATAATGAAAAACTGTTTTTT,CATSRDPQGYNEKLFF
-,TRBD1,TRBJ2-5,TRBV7-9,TGTGCCAGCAGCCTACCGGGACAGGGGATCGAAGAAGAGACCCAGTACTTC,CASSLPGQGIEEETQYF
-,TRBD2,TRBJ2-5,TRBV20-1,TGCAGTGCACAGGGACTAGCGGGAGGGATACAAGAGACCCAGTACTTC,CSAQGLAGGIQETQYF
-,TRBD2,TRBJ2-5,TRBV5-1,TGCGCCAGCAGCTTCGGGGGGGCCATTGTGGAAGAGACCCAGTACTTC,CASSFGGAIVEETQYF
-,TRBD1,TRBJ1-6,TRBV7-2,TGTGCCAGCAGCCAAGCCCCGGGACAGGGACAATCACCCCTCCACTTT,CASSQAPGQGQSPLHF
-,-,TRBJ1-2,TRBV13,TGTGCCAGCAGCTTAGACAGTAGCTCTGGAAACACCTTC,CASSLDSSSGNTF
-,TRBD2,TRBJ2-5,TRBV7-8,TGTGCCACGCGGGAGTGGGGGACCCAGTACTTC,CATREWGTQYF
few,-,TRBJ2-2,TRBV9,TGTGCCAGCAGCACCGGGGAGCTGTTTTTT,CASSTGELFF
-,-,TRBJ1-1,TRBV20-1,TGCAGTGCTAGACCTCGGGGGGGGGGGAACACTGAAGCTTTCTTT,CSARPRGGGNTEAFF
many,TRBD1,TRBJ2-7,TRBV5-1,TGCGCCAGCAGCGGGACAGGGGACTACGAGCAGTACTTC,CASSGTGDYEQYF
many,TRBD1,TRBJ2-7,TRBV2,TGTGCCAGCAGGGATGGGACAGCCACCTACGAGCAGTACTTC,CASRDGTATYEQYF
many,TRBD2,TRBJ2-7,TRBV7-2,TGTGCCAGCAGCTCGGGACTAGCGGGGGGATACGAGCAGTACTTC,CASSSGLAGGYEQYF
many,-,TRBJ2-5,TRBV12-3/TRBV12-4,TGTGCCAGCAGTGGGTTGGAAGAGACCCAGTACTTC,CASSGLEETQYF
-,-,TRBJ1-1,TRBV6-6,TGTGCCAGCAGGCGAACAGGGAACACTGAAGCTTTCTTT,CASRRTGNTEAFF
-,-,TRBJ1-5,TRBV6-5,TGTGCCAGCAGTTGCCCCGGACGGAATCAGCCCCAGCATTTT,CASSCPGRNQPQHF
medium-sized,-,TRBJ1-5,TRBV15,TGTGCCACCAGCAGAGCCCCGGACAGCAATCAGCCCCAGCATTTT,CATSRAPDSNQPQHF
-,-,TRBJ1-1,TRBV6-4,TGTGCCAGCAGTAACGGACAGAGCACTGAAGCTCTCTTT,CASSNGQSTEALF
-,TRBD1,TRBJ1-1,TRBV7-7,TGTGCCAGCAGCAGACCAGGGGGCCGGTTTAGGGCGAGGACTGAAGCTTTCTTT,CASSRPGGRFRARTEAFF
-,-,TRBJ1-1,TRBV5-1,TGCGCCAGCAGCTCCGTCCCGGGGGCCCTGAGCACTGAAGCTTTCTTT,CASSSVPGALSTEAFF
-,TRBD1,TRBJ1-4,TRBV20-1,TGCAGTGCTAGAGAGGGGACAGGGGAACTGTTTTTT,CSAREGTGELFF
-,-,TRBJ1-2,TRBV10-3,TGTGCCAGTCGCGCTTGGTATGGCTACACCTTC,CASRAWYGYTF
-,-,TRBJ1-1,TRBV7-2,TGTGCCAGCAGCTTTTCGACCCCGGGGGGATTCGCTGAAGCTTTCTTT,CASSFSTPGGFAEAFF